Given below is one T cell receptor (beta chain) in context. This sample stems from a study of shared clonotypes between healthy human individuals. The CDR3 totals 15 residues. V dropped 1 base and J dropped 2 bases, with 12 bases sitting between them. CDR1 and CDR2 (germline): MGHRA, YSYEKL. Only CD45RO-negative cells positively selected for CCR7 counted as naive CD8 cells, so terminally differentiated effector memory CD45RA+ cells were excluded. TCRdb keeps only in-frame clones here, not all; method: immunoSEQ multiplex PCR. Of under 2,000,000 clones in the sample, over 85% were seen once. Sequenced input: naive CD8+ T cells sorted from blood. The chain has TRBV4-1 and TRBJ2-7; D gene unclear. The source is a man aged 18 to 35 in good health. CDR3 coding DNA: TGCGCCAGCAGCCAAGTGAAGGACGGTACCTACGAGCAGTACTTC. Its translation is CASSQVKDGTYEQYF.